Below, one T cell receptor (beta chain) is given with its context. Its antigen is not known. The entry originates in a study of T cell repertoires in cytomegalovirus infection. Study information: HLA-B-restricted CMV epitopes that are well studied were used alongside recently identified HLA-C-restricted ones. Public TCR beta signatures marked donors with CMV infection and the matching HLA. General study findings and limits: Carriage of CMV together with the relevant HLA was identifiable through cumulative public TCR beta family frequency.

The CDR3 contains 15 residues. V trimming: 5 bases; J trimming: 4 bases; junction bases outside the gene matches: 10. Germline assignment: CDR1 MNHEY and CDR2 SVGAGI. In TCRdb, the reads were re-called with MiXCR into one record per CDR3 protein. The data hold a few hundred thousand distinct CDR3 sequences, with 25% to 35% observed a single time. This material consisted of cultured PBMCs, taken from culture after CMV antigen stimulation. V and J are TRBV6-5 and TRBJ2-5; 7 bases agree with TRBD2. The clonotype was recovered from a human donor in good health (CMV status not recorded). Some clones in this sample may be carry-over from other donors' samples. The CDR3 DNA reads TGTGCCAGCAGTCACCTAGCGGAGCGGGGAGAGACCCAGTACTTC. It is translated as CASSHLAERGETQYF.